This TCR beta chain originates from a study of cytomegalovirus exposure and HLA in healthy donors. Overall study context: Earlier sequencing of 150 million to 200 million T cells yielded roughly 100 million unique TCR beta sequences.

PCR amplification relied on 60 Vbeta primers (plus 13 Jbeta primers). Assay used: immunoSEQ multiplex PCR; TCRdb lists only in-frame clones, some missing. The table lists over 150,000 clones, about 81% of them singletons. With regard to this clone: The antigen is undetermined.

The ends were cut back, 5 bases at V and 2 bases at J, with 18 bases in the middle. The germline V gene has CDR1 SSHAT and CDR2 FNYEAQ (reference sequence). The CDR3 length is 16 residues. Findings and caveats of the study: V- and J-gene trimming of TCR beta was linked (in a later analysis) to a missense DCLRE1C variant.

The chain links TRBV7-7 to TRBJ2-5; D possibly corresponds to TRBD1 (7 bases). Sequenced material: PBMCs. The sequence was obtained from a woman younger than 35 in good health and CMV-seronegative. CDR3 loop: CASSKSPRGEQETQYF. The CDR3 nucleotides read TGTGCCAGCAGCAAATCACCCAGGGGGGAGCAAGAGACCCAGTACTTC. Looking up the rest from reference TRBV7-7 and TRBJ2-5 gives the full variable domain: GAGVSQSPRYKVTKRGQDVTLRCDPISSHATLYWYQQALGQGPEFLTYFNYEAQPDKSGLPSDRFSAERPEGSISTLTIQRTEQRDSAMYRCASSKSPRGEQETQYFGPGTRLLVL.